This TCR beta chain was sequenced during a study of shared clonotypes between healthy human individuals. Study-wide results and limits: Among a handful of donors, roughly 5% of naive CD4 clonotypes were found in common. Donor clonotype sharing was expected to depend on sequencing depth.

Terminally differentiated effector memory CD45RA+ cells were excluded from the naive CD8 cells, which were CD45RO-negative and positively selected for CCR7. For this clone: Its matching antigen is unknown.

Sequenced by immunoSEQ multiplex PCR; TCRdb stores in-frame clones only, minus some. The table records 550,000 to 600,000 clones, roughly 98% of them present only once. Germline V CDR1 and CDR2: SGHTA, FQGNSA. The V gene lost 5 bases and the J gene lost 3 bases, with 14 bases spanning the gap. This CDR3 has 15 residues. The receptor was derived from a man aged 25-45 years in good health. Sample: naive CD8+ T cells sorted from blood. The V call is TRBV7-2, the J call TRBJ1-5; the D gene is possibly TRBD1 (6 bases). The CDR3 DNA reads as TGTGCCAGCAGCCCCAGTTGGGGGGCCAATCAGCCCCAGCATTTT. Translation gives CASSPSWGANQPQHF.